This T cell receptor (beta chain) was identified in a study of shared clonotypes between healthy human individuals. Across the study: The study enrolled a couple of women and a few men aged 18 to 49. Regarding the study as a whole: Rarefaction revealed incomplete sorted-subset sequencing despite large depth. As a rule, naive subsets had a larger estimated richness than memory subsets.

As regards this clone: Its specificity is unknown.

Germline CDR1 is SNHLY and CDR2 is FYNNEI. The CDR3 contains 14 residues. The V gene lost 4 bases and the J gene lost 1 base, with 11 bases spanning the gap. Libraries were prepared by immunoSEQ multiplex PCR; TCRdb keeps only in-frame clonotypes and omits some of them. The data hold approximately 1,000,000 clones, with 78% observed a single time. Only Caucasian adults living in Nashville, Tennessee made up the donor group. The sample was memory CD4+ T cells from PBMCs. The subset is: CD45RA-negative fraction. The V and J genes are TRBV2 and TRBJ2-7; TRBD2 is a possible D gene (5 bases). The TCR originated in a man aged 18 to 35 in good health. Some clones in this sample may be carry-over from other donors' samples. DNA for the CDR3: TGTGCCAGCAGTGCGCGGGTGCGGTCCTACGAGCAGTACTTC. It yields the protein CASSARVRSYEQYF.